This T cell receptor beta chain emerged from a study of T cells in Graves' hyperthyroidism and ophthalmopathy. Looked up from germline, CDR1 is SGHNT and CDR2 is YYREEE (reference sequence). The CDR3 has 15 residues. V was clipped by 7 bases and J by 7 bases; unmatched bases: 11. RNA transcripts served as the template for amplifying TCR beta CDR3 regions. The TCR CDR3 first-round RT-PCR relied on the HTBI primer set. One entry per CDR3 protein results from TCRdb running MiXCR on the multiplex PCR reads. The sample carries 620,000 or so distinct CDR3 sequences, about 15% recorded once. Sequencing was carried out using blood. The chain combines TRBV5-4 with TRBJ2-2; 9 bases map to TRBD2. This receptor was obtained from a woman aged 45 to 65 with Graves' ophthalmopathy. CDR3 loop: CASGTAGGPDGELFF. The CDR3, as DNA: TGTGCCAGCGGTACGGCGGGAGGGCCTGACGGGGAGCTGTTTTTT.